These T cell receptor beta chains were read from a single sample in a study of patients and donors after allogeneic stem cell transplantation. TCRdb fed the RT-PCR reads into MiXCR, producing one record per CDR3 protein. This table has 800,000 to 1,000,000 distinct CDR3 sequences, over 15% appearing once. The sample comprised blood, either unsorted or a sorted T cell fraction (not recorded which). These receptors came from a human donor who was either an allogeneic HSCT recipient or a stem cell or donor lymphocyte infusion donor (not recorded which). It is not recorded whose cells these are; they may come from a transplant donor. The CDR3 runs from the conserved cysteine through the conserved F or W. Fields, in order: CDR3 DNA, CDR3 protein, J gene, D gene, clone size, V gene. A D gene is named only where the DNA matches it firmly. Size is omitted from some rows. Given values are once, few, many or a class for expanded clones.

CDR3 DNA: TGTGCCAGCAGTTATCGACCAGGACGCTCAGAGACCCAGTACTTC
CDR3 protein: CASSYRPGRSETQYF
J gene: TRBJ2-5
D gene: .
clone size: few
V gene: TRBV6-2/TRBV6-3

CDR3 DNA: TGTGCCAGCAGCCAAGCGAGACTAGCGGTGGACACCGGGGAGCTGTTTTTT
CDR3 protein: CASSQARLAVDTGELFF
J gene: TRBJ2-2
D gene: TRBD2
clone size: few
V gene: TRBV14

CDR3 DNA: TGTGCCACCAGTGATTCGGGACGGCGGACTGAAGCTTTCTTT
CDR3 protein: CATSDSGRRTEAFF
J gene: TRBJ1-1
D gene: .
clone size: few
V gene: TRBV24-1

CDR3 DNA: TGCAGCGTTGGATTCTGGGTCAGCGAGCAGTACTTC
CDR3 protein: CSVGFWVSEQYF
J gene: TRBJ2-7
D gene: .
clone size: .
V gene: TRBV29-1

CDR3 DNA: TGTGCCAGCAGCCTCCTCACAGGGGGCGGAAACGAGCAGTACTTC
CDR3 protein: CASSLLTGGGNEQYF
J gene: TRBJ2-7
D gene: TRBD1
clone size: few
V gene: TRBV5-6

CDR3 DNA: TGTGCCAGCAGCTTACGGGGGGGGGCAGGGACAGATACGCAGTATTTT
CDR3 protein: CASSLRGGAGTDTQYF
J gene: TRBJ2-3
D gene: TRBD2
clone size: few
V gene: TRBV11-2

CDR3 DNA: TGTGCCAGCAGTTACTCCTCGAAGGTCTCAGAGACCCAGTACTTC
CDR3 protein: CASSYSSKVSETQYF
J gene: TRBJ2-5
D gene: .
clone size: few
V gene: TRBV6-5

CDR3 DNA: TGTGCCAGCGGAGGGACAGGGAGAGGAGGAAACACCATATATTTT
CDR3 protein: CASGGTGRGGNTIYF
J gene: TRBJ1-3
D gene: TRBD1
clone size: few
V gene: TRBV2

CDR3 DNA: TGCGCCAGCAGCTCACGGGCCGGAACCTCAAACACTGAAGCTTTCTTT
CDR3 protein: CASSSRAGTSNTEAFF
J gene: TRBJ1-1
D gene: .
clone size: few
V gene: TRBV5-1

CDR3 DNA: TGTGCCACCAGTGTCGGTCGGCTCGGGACAGATACGCAGTATTTT
CDR3 protein: CATSVGRLGTDTQYF
J gene: TRBJ2-3
D gene: .
clone size: few
V gene: TRBV24-1

CDR3 DNA: TGCGCCAGCAGAAGGCAGACAGGGGTGGATTTAGATGAGCAGTTCTTC
CDR3 protein: CASRRQTGVDLDEQFF
J gene: TRBJ2-1
D gene: TRBD1
clone size: many
V gene: TRBV5-1

CDR3 DNA: TGTGCCAGCAGAGACAGGGGGCTTCGATCAGATACGCAGTATTTT
CDR3 protein: CASRDRGLRSDTQYF
J gene: TRBJ2-3
D gene: TRBD1
clone size: .
V gene: TRBV12-3/TRBV12-4

CDR3 DNA: TGTGCCACCAGCGATTACCTACTTTCAACTCAGAGGGATGAGCAGTTCTTC
CDR3 protein: CATSDYLLSTQRDEQFF
J gene: TRBJ2-1
D gene: .
clone size: many
V gene: TRBV24-1